Shown below are 31 T cell receptor beta chains from a single sample sequenced in a study of CXCR3-negative and CXCR3-positive naive CD8 T cells. Carrying UMI labels, the TRB cDNA libraries were prepared through 5' RACE. Reanalyzing the 5' RACE reads, TCRdb keeps one entry per CDR3 protein, without DNA. This table lists approximately 88,000 distinct CDR3 sequences. For these receptors, no antigen is known. General study findings and limits: A higher hydrophobicity marked the TRB CDR3s of CXCR3-positive naive cells versus CXCR3-negative naive cells.

The source material was naive CXCR3+ CD8+ T cells from blood. As to subset: CD45RO-CCR7+CD27+CD95- naive CD8+ T cells expressing CXCR3 (TNR3+). All receptors derive from a human donor in good health. Some clones in this sample may be carry-over from other donors' samples.

This chain links TRBV5-5 with TRBJ2-5; TCRdb reports TRBD2, a call that lacks DNA to check it against. CDR1 is SGHKS, CDR2 YYEKEE, per germline (reference sequence). This CDR3 has 17 residues. The CDR3 reads CASSRGLAGAHQETQYF.

The gene calls are TRBV3-1 and TRBJ2-7; TCRdb's D call of TRBD1 is untestable without DNA. CDR1 LGHDT and CDR2 YNNKEL come from the germline V gene (reference sequence). The CDR3 has 17 residues. CDR3 protein: CASSQELLGRPSYEQYF.

V gene TRBV30 combines with J gene TRBJ1-1. The CDR3 has 11 amino acids. CDR1 GTSNPN and CDR2 SVGIG come from the germline V gene (reference sequence). The CDR3: CAWKHYTEAFF.

The CDR3 is CATSGPSPTGAGNTIYF. This chain connects TRBV15 to TRBJ1-3; the TRBD1 assignment by TCRdb is unverifiable without DNA. Germline loops: CDR1 LNHNV, CDR2 YYDKDF (reference sequence). The CDR3 contains 17 residues.

The chain combines TRBV4-2 with TRBJ2-1. CDR3 length: 14 residues. Germline V gives CDR1 LGHNA, CDR2 YNFKEQ. The CDR3 protein is CASSQSSSWHEQFF.

V is TRBV4-3 and J is TRBJ2-1. Germline CDR1 LGHNA, CDR2 YSLEER. The length of the CDR3 is 17 residues. The CDR3 sequence: CASSPRVDILNYNEQFF.

V and J are TRBV28 and TRBJ1-1; TCRdb returns TRBD1, unconfirmable since there is no DNA. This CDR3 region has 13 residues. Germline CDR1 MDHEN, CDR2 SYDVKM. The CDR3 spells CASSSDQGTEAFF.

The chain combines TRBV27 with TRBJ2-1; TCRdb's assignment of TRBD1 cannot be checked, as there is no DNA. The CDR3 runs to 15 residues. CDR1 is MNHEY, CDR2 SMNVEV, per germline (reference sequence). CDR3 residues: CASSPPPGRYNEQFF.

The CDR3 reads CASSSWDTEAFF. The V call is TRBV5-5, the J call TRBJ1-1. Germline CDR1 SGHKS, CDR2 YYEKEE (reference sequence). The CDR3 loop spans 12 amino acids.

This chain joins TRBV7-8 and TRBJ1-5; the D call of TRBD1 rests on TCRdb alone, since no DNA is present to check it. Germline lookup yields CDR1 SGHVS and CDR2 FQNEAQ. The CDR3 totals 15 residues. This chain's CDR3 is CASSLPGQTNQPQHF. The full variable domain, its missing parts supplied by reference TRBV7-8 and TRBJ1-5, is GAGVSQSPRYKVAKRGQDVALRCDPISGHVSLFWYQQALGQGPEFLTYFQNEAQLDKSGLPSDRFFAERPEGSVSTLKIQRTQQEDSAVYLCASSLPGQTNQPQHFGDGTRLSIL.

This CDR3 is CASSQGDGVMNTEAFF. The chain links TRBV3-1 to TRBJ1-1; TCRdb picks TRBD1, but there is no DNA to check that call. Germline loops: CDR1 LGHDT, CDR2 YNNKEL (reference sequence). This CDR3 comprises 16 residues. Complete variable domain (other parts from reference TRBV3-1 and TRBJ1-1): DTAVSQTPKYLVTQMGNDKSIKCEQNLGHDTMYWYKQDSKKFLKIMFSYNNKELIINETVPNRFSPKSPDKAHLNLHINSLELGDSAVYFCASSQGDGVMNTEAFFGQGTRLTVV.

The J gene is TRBJ2-7, the V gene TRBV12-3 or TRBV12-4; TCRdb gives TRBD2 as the D gene, but with no DNA this cannot be confirmed. This CDR3 comprises 13 residues. This CDR3 reads CASSLEGGYEQYF.

The V call is TRBV13, the J call TRBJ1-5. The CDR3 sequence is 14 residues long. Per the germline V gene, CDR1 is PRHDT and CDR2 is FYEKMQ (reference sequence). CDR3 in amino acids: CASSVGGGDQPQHF.

The chain joins TRBV7-6 to TRBJ2-3; the TCRdb call, TRBD2, lacks DNA for checking. The CDR3 is made up of 15 amino acids. CDR1 is SGHVS, CDR2 FNYEAQ, per germline. CDR3 sequence reads: CASSLGTSGRDTQYF. Variable domain in full (rest from reference TRBV7-6 and TRBJ2-3): GAGVSQSPRYKVTKRGQDVALRCDPISGHVSLYWYRQALGQGPEFLTYFNYEAQQDKSGLPNDRFSAERPEGSISTLTIQRTEQRDSAMYRCASSLGTSGRDTQYFGPGTRLTVL.

CDR3 loop: CASSSEPGQAASPQHF. The rearrangement joins TRBV5-1 to TRBJ1-5; the TRBD1 assignment by TCRdb is unverifiable without DNA. Germline assignment: CDR1 SGHRS and CDR2 YFSETQ. This CDR3 is built from 16 residues. The complete variable domain, with remaining parts taken from reference TRBV5-1 and TRBJ1-5, reads KAGVTQTPRYLIKTRGQQVTLSCSPISGHRSVSWYQQTPGQGLQFLFEYFSETQRNKGNFPGRFSGRQFSNSRSEMNVSTLELGDSALYLCASSSEPGQAASPQHFGDGTRLSIL.

J is TRBJ2-7 and V is TRBV7-9; TCRdb lists TRBD1, though no DNA is available to test this call. Germline loops: CDR1 SEHNR, CDR2 FQNEAQ (reference sequence). This CDR3 spans 14 amino acids. CDR3 residues: CASSLEGGAYEQYF.

V gene TRBV7-9 combines with J gene TRBJ1-5. Germline lookup yields CDR1 SEHNR and CDR2 FQNEAQ (reference sequence). There are 15 residues in the CDR3. CDR3 in amino acids: CASSSHMDSNQPQHF.

The rearrangement links TRBV20-1 to TRBJ1-1; checking the TCRdb D call of TRBD1 is not possible without DNA. The CDR3 sequence is 13 residues long. Looked up from germline, CDR1 is DFQATT and CDR2 is SNEGSKA (reference sequence). CDR3: CSARDPGQPLVFF.

V is TRBV14 and J is TRBJ1-1; TCRdb outputs TRBD1, but without DNA this stays unchecked. Germline assignment: CDR1 SGHDN and CDR2 FVKESK. This CDR3 contains 15 residues. The CDR3 loop reads CASSQKDRLNTEAFF.

J is TRBJ2-6 and V is TRBV27; the D call of TRBD1 rests on TCRdb alone, since no DNA is present to check it. CDR1 and CDR2 from the germline V gene are MNHEY and SMNVEV (reference sequence). The CDR3 spans 17 residues. The CDR3: CASTHTGFHSGANVLTF.

The genes are TRBV7-8 and TRBJ2-7; the D gene TCRdb calls, TRBD2, cannot be checked with no DNA. Germline-derived CDR1 and CDR2 are SGHVS and FQNEAQ. CDR3 length: 16 amino acids. The CDR3 loop reads CASSLVRQPKYEGQYF.

The chain uses TRBV3-1 and TRBJ2-5; TCRdb returns TRBD1, unconfirmable since there is no DNA. There are 15 residues in the CDR3. Per germline, CDR1 LGHDT and CDR2 YNNKEL (reference sequence). CDR3 in amino acids: CASSDLDNPQETQYF.

The V and J genes are TRBV5-6 and TRBJ1-2. The CDR3 runs to 14 residues. The germline CDR1 and CDR2 sequences are SGHDT and YYEEEE. CDR3 in amino acids: CASSRATANYGYTF.

The chain is built from TRBV29-1 and TRBJ2-3; TCRdb's D call of TRBD1 is untestable without DNA. The CDR3 covers 16 residues. From germline, CDR1 is SQVTM and CDR2 ANQGSEA. The chain's CDR3 is CSVGLTGQGKLDTQYF.

This chain links TRBV10-3 with TRBJ1-1; absent DNA, TCRdb's TRBD1 call cannot be checked. Looked up from germline, CDR1 is ENHRY and CDR2 is SYGVKD. The CDR3 contains 13 residues. The CDR3 here is CAITSTENTEAFF.

This chain links TRBV19 with TRBJ2-3; TCRdb's assignment of TRBD1 cannot be checked, as there is no DNA. The CDR3 is 11 residues long. Germline V gene lookup returns CDR1 LNHDA and CDR2 SQIVND (reference sequence). CDR3 sequence reads: CATSAPDTQYF.

The chain combines TRBV19 with TRBJ2-1; TCRdb gives TRBD2 as the D gene, but with no DNA this cannot be confirmed. The germline V gene encodes CDR1 LNHDA and CDR2 SQIVND (reference sequence). The CDR3 consists of 14 residues. The CDR3 here is CASSTLAGYNEQFF.

The V call is TRBV4-1, the J call TRBJ2-2. Germline CDR1 reads MGHRA; CDR2 reads YSYEKL. The CDR3 covers 15 residues. CDR3: CASSQEGLDIWELFF.

The V call is TRBV7-9, the J call TRBJ2-7; absent DNA, TCRdb's TRBD1 call cannot be checked. CDR1 is SEHNR and CDR2 is FQNEAQ in the germline V gene (reference sequence). The CDR3 has 15 residues. The CDR3 sequence: CASSLDWGITYEQYF.

The genes are TRBV4-1 and TRBJ2-3; the D gene TCRdb calls, TRBD1, cannot be checked with no DNA. The V gene's germline CDR1 is MGHRA and CDR2 YSYEKL. The CDR3 loop spans 14 amino acids. The CDR3 here is CASSQEGRGTANIF.

This chain uses TRBV12-3 or TRBV12-4 with TRBJ2-7; TCRdb's D gene call, TRBD2, goes unchecked for lack of DNA. The CDR3 is 12 amino acids. CDR3 region: CASSPSGYEQYF.